The present TCR beta chain was sequenced within a study of blood T cell repertoires in COVID-19. Original processing methods: The authors estimated nucleated cell counts from reference gene primer amplification. Using immunoSEQ multiplex PCR, the repertoire was profiled, and TCRdb retains in-frame clones only, with some absent. V, J and clone size are taken as reported in that table, and D and trimming were inferred from the DNA itself. The table shows some 510,000 clones, with around 87% occurring only once. Donors in Cohort 3 counted as recovered after two negative PCRs, clearance, or symptom resolution. This clone was counted a few times. The TCR comes from a woman aged 40 to 50 who had recovered from COVID-19. The sample consisted of PBMCs or T cells enriched from blood (not recorded which).

This chain's CDR3 is CASSAEEGASTGELFF. DNA of the CDR3: TGTGCCAGCAGCGCCGAGGAGGGGGCGAGCACCGGGGAGCTGTTTTTT. The V gene is TRBV6-4, the J gene TRBJ2-2, with D maybe TRBD1 (7 bases). CDR1 is MRHNA, CDR2 SNTAGT, per germline. The CDR3 has 16 residues. Trimming took off 6 bases at V and 4 bases at J, with 18 bases between the two ends.